The sequence of this T cell receptor beta chain was determined in a study of graft-versus-host responses after intestinal transplantation. Study-wide background: Multivisceral, liver-intestinal, or isolated intestinal grafts were transplanted into recipients. Recipients uniformly received anti-thymocyte globulin induction, followed by tacrolimus and steroids for 3 to 4 years. Study-wide results and limits: The presence of high graft-versus-host to host-versus-graft clonal ratios in allografts characterized patients with graft-donor T cell macrochimerism.

Notes on this clone: Its matching antigen is unknown.

CDR3 length equals 15 residues. The ends lost 4 bases at V and 8 bases at J; junction bases unmatched: 12. Germline assignment: CDR1 SGDLS and CDR2 YYNGEE. Using immunoSEQ multiplex PCR, the repertoire was profiled, and TCRdb retains in-frame clones only, with some absent. The table has 55,000 to 80,000 clones, around nine tenths seen once. The sequencing used unstimulated CD8+ T cells sorted from spleen or lymph node cells, collected before transplant. The TCR comes from a human donor who was the organ donor for an intestinal transplant. The chain has TRBV9 and TRBJ2-4; 7 nucleotides align to TRBD2. The CDR3 here is CASSPSSDSGDIQYF. CDR3 nucleotides: TGTGCCAGCAGCCCATCCTCAGACAGCGGGGACATTCAGTACTTC.